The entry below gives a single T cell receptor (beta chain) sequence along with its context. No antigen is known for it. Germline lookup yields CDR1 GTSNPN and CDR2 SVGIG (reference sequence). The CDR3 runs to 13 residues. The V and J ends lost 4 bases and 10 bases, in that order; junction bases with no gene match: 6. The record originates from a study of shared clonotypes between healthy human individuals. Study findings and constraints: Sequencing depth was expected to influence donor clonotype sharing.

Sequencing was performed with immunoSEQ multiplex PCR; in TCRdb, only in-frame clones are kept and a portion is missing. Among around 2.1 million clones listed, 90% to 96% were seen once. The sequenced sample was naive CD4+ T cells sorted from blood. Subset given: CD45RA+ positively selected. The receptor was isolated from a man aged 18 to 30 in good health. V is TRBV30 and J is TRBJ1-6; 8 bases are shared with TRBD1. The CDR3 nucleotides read TGTGCCTGGATATCAGGGGGCACGTCACCCCTCCACTTT. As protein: CAWISGGTSPLHF.